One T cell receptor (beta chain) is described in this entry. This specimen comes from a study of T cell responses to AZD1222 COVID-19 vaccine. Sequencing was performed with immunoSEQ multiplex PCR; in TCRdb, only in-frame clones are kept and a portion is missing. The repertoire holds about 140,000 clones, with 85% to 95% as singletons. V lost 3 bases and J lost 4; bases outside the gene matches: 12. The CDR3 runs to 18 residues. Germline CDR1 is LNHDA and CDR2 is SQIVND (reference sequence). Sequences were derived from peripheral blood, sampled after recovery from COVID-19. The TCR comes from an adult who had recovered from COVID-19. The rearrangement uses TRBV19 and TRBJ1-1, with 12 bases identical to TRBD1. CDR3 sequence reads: CASSIRGGTGGGRTEAFF. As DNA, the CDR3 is TGTGCCAGTAGTATTCGTGGGGGGACAGGGGGCGGACGCACTGAAGCTTTCTTT.